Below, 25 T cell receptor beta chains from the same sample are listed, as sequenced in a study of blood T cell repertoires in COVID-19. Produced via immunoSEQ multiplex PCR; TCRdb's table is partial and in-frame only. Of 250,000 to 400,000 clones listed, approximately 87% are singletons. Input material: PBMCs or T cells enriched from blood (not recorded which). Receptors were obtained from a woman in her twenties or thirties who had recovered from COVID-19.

This chain's CDR3 is CASSLDYQGLGETQYF. Here the CDR3 DNA reads TGTGCCAGCAGCTTGGATTACCAGGGTTTAGGAGAGACCCAGTACTTC. The chain recombines TRBV5-5 with TRBJ2-5; D might be TRBD1 (5 bases). V was shortened by 0 bases and J by 4 bases, with 16 bases between the two germline ends. Germline CDR1 and CDR2: SGHKS and YYEKEE (reference sequence). This CDR3 is built from 16 residues.

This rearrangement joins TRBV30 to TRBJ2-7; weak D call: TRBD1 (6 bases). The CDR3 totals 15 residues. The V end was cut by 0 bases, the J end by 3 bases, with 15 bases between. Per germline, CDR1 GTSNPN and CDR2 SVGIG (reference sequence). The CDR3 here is CAWSVEAGALYEQYF. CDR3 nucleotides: TGTGCCTGGAGTGTTGAGGCAGGGGCCCTCTACGAGCAGTACTTC.

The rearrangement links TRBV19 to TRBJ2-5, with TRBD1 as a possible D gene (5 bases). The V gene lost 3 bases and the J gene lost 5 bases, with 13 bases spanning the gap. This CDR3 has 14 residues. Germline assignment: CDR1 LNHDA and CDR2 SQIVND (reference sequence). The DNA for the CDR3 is TGTGCCAGTAGTATTTCAGGGTCGTACGAGACCCAGTACTTC. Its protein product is CASSISGSYETQYF.

Here the CDR3 reads CASSPAGNYGYTF. The CDR3 nucleotides read TGTGCCAGCTCACCAGCGGGTAACTATGGCTACACCTTC. The gene calls are TRBV18 and TRBJ1-2; no definite D call. Germline CDR1 is KGHSH and CDR2 is LQKENI. CDR3 length equals 13 residues. V gave up 2 bases and J gave up 1 base, with 5 bases separating them.

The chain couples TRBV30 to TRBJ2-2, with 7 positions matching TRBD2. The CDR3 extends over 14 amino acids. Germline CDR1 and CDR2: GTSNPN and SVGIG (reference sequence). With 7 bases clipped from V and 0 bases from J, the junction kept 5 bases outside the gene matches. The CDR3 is CAFSSGANTGELFF. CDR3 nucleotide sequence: TGTGCCTTCTCAAGCGGGGCGAACACCGGGGAGCTGTTTTTT.

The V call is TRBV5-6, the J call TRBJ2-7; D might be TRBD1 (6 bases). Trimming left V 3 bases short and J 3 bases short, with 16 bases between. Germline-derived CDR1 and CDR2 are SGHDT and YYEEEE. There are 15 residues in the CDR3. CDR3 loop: CASSYYYDRFYEQYF. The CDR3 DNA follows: TGTGCCAGCAGCTACTACTACGACAGGTTCTACGAGCAGTACTTC.

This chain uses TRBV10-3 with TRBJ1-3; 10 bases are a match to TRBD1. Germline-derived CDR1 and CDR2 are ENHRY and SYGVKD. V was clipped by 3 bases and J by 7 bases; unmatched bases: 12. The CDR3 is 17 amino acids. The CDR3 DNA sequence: TGTGCCATCAGTGACTTCCTATCGGACAGGGGGAAGAACACCATATATTTT. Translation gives CAISDFLSDRGKNTIYF.

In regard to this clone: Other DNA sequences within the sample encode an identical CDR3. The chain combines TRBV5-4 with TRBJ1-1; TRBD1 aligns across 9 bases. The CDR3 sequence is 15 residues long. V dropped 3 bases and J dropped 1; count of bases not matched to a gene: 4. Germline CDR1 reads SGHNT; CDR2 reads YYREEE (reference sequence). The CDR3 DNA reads TGTGCCAGCAGCTCGCCGGGACAGGGGAACACTGAAGCTTTCTTT. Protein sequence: CASSSPGQGNTEAFF.

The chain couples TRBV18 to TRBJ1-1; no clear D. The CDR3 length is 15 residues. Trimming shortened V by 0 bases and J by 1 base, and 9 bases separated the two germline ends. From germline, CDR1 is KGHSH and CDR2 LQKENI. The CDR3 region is CASSPPSAGNTEAFF. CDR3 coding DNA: TGTGCCAGCTCACCACCTTCGGCGGGGAACACTGAAGCTTTCTTT.

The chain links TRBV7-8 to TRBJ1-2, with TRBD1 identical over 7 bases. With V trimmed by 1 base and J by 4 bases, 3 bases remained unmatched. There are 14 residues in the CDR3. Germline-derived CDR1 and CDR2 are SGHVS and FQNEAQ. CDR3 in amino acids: CASSLDYRGYGYTF. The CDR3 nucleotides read TGTGCCAGCAGCTTAGACTACAGGGGCTATGGCTACACCTTC.

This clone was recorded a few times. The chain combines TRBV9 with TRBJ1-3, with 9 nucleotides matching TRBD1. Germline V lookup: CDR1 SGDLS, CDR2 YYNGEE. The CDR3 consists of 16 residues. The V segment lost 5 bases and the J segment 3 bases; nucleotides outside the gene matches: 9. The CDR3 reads CASSPTGDRVGNTIYF. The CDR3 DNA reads TGTGCCAGCAGTCCCACCGGGGACAGGGTTGGAAACACCATATATTTT. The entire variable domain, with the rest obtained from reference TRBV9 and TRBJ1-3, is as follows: DSGVTQTPKHLITATGQRVTLRCSPRSGDLSVYWYQQSLDQGLQFLIQYYNGEERAKGNILERFSAQQFPDLHSELNLSSLELGDSALYFCASSPTGDRVGNTIYFGEGSWLTVV.

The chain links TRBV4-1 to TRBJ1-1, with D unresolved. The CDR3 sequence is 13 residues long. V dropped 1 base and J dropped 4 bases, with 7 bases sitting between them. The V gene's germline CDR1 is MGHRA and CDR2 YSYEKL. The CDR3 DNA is TGCGCCAGCAGCCAAGCGGGGAGCACTGAAGCTTTCTTT. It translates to CASSQAGSTEAFF.

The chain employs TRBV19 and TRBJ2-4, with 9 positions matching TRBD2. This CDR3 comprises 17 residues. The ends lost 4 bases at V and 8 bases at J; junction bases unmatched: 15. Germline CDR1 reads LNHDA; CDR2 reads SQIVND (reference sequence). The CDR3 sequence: CASSTPESRRGGHIQYF. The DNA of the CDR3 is TGTGCCAGTAGTACCCCGGAATCGAGGCGGGGGGGCCACATTCAGTACTTC.

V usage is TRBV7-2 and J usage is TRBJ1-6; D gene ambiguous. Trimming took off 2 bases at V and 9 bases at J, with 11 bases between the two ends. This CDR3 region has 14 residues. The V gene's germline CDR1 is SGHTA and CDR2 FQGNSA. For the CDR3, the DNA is TGTGCCAGCAGCTTAACCGGGGTTGGTTCACCCCTCCACTTT. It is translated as CASSLTGVGSPLHF.

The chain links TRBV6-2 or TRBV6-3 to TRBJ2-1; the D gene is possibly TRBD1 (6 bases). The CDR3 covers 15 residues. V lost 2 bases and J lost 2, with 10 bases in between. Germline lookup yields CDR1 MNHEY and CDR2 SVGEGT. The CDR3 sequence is CASSYDGQPYNEQFF. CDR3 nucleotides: TGTGCCAGCAGTTACGACGGACAGCCCTACAATGAGCAGTTCTTC.

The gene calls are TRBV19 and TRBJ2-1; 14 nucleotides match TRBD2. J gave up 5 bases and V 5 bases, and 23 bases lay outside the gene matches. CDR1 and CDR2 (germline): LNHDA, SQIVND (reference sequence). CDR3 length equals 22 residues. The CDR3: CASSLTSGGVLRRGDKDNEQFF. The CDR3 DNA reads TGTGCCAGTAGTCTGACTAGCGGGGGGGTCCTTCGAAGAGGAGACAAAGACAATGAGCAGTTCTTC.

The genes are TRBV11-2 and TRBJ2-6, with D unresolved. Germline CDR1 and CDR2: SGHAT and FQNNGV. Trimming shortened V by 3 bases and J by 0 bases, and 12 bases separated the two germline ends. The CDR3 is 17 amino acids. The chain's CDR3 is CASSFSWAASGANVLTF. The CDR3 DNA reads TGTGCCAGCAGCTTCTCCTGGGCAGCCTCTGGGGCCAACGTCCTGACTTTC.

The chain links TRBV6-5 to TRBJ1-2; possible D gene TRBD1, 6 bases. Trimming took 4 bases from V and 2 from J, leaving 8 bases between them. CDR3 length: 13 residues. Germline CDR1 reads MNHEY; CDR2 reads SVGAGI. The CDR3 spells CASSFGQNYGYTF. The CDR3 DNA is TGTGCCAGCAGTTTTGGACAGAACTATGGCTACACCTTC.

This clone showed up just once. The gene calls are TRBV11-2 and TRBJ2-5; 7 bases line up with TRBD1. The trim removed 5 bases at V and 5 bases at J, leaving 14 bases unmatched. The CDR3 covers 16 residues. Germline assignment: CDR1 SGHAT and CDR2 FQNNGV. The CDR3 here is CASSGDSSRSTETQYF. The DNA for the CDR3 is TGTGCCAGCAGCGGGGACAGTTCTCGTTCAACTGAGACCCAGTACTTC.

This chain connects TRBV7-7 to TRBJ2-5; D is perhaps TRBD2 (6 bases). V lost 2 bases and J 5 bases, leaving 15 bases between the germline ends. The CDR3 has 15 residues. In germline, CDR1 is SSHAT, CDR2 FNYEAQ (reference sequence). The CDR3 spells CASSLYSGTQETQYF. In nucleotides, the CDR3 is TGTGCCAGCAGCTTATACTCCGGGACTCAGGAGACCCAGTACTTC.

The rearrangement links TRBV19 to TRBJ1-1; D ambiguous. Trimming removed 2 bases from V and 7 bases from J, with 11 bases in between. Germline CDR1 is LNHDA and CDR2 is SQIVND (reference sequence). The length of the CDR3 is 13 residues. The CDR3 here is CASSINLNGEAFF. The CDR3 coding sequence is TGTGCCAGTAGTATAAACCTGAACGGTGAAGCTTTCTTT.

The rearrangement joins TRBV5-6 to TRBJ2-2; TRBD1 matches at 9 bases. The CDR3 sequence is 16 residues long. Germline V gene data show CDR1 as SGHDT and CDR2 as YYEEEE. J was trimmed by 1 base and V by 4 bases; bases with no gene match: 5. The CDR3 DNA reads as TGTGCCAGCAGCCAACAGGGGGCCATGAACACCGGGGAGCTGTTTTTT. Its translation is CASSQQGAMNTGELFF.

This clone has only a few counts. CDR3 nucleotide sequence: TGTGCTAGTGGTGCACACGGGGGTAACACTGAAGCTTTCTTT. The encoded protein is CASGAHGGNTEAFF. The J gene is TRBJ1-1, the V gene TRBV12-5, with a tentative D call TRBD1 (5 bases). The CDR3 runs to 14 residues. The germline V gene encodes CDR1 LGHNT and CDR2 FRNRAP. Between the trimmed V and J ends, which lost 5 bases and 2 bases, there was a span of 12 bases.

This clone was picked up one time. The chain's CDR3 is CASSQDGLAGPRGKTQYF. The DNA for the CDR3 is TGCGCCAGCAGCCAAGACGGACTAGCGGGCCCGCGCGGGAAGACCCAGTACTTC. The chain links TRBV4-1 to TRBJ2-5; 11 nucleotides line up with TRBD2. This CDR3 is built from 18 residues. Germline V gene data show CDR1 as MGHRA and CDR2 as YSYEKL. The ends lost 0 bases at V and 6 bases at J; junction bases unmatched: 12.

The CDR3 region is CASSPTGANTGELFF. CDR3 coding DNA: TGCGCCAGCAGCCCGACAGGGGCCAACACCGGGGAGCTGTTTTTT. This chain links TRBV5-1 with TRBJ2-2, with 8 bases aligning to TRBD1. The germline CDR1 and CDR2 sequences are SGHRS and YFSETQ. The CDR3 extends over 15 amino acids. Trimming took 4 bases from V and 2 from J; bases not matched to a gene: 4.